This T cell receptor beta chain originates from a study of shared clonotypes between healthy human individuals (dated by TCRdb to the early 2020s). Background for the entire study: The cohort included three men and a couple of women between 18 and 49 years of age. Leukapheresis yielded between about 0.85 and 9.5 billion PBMCs per donor. To estimate repertoire size and how much clonotypes are shared between individuals, the study performed deep sequencing of blood TCR repertoires from a handful of healthy adults. To increase sequencing depth and limit assay-specific biases, different laboratories used diverse techniques to prepare libraries and sequence TCR repertoires. Per donor, three plates each were used for CD4 naive and CD4 memory, two for CD8 naive, and one for CD8 memory.

TCR CDR3 regions were amplified from genomic DNA by multiplex PCR using the deep immunoSEQ assay. For each cell subset, the extracted genomic DNA was distributed evenly across all wells of several immunoSEQ 96-well plates, and each plate served as one replicate. Each replicate PCR for sorted subsets received about 0.2 ug genomic DNA, equal to tens of thousands of T cell genomes. Purified libraries were quantified with a Qubit 3.0 fluorometer, sized on a Bioanalyzer 2100, and re-quantified with the KAPA Library Quantification kit. A separate single-read 150-cycle Illumina NextSeq 550 flow cell was used to sequence each immunoSEQ 96-well plate. The original methods were these. The immunoSEQ output contained only junctional sequences without quality scores, so filtering could not match that applied to full-length reads. To assign V/J genes and CDR3, sequences were annotated using PyIR, a Python wrapper for IgBLAST v1.9, with IMGT germline references. Reads with weak V/J assignments (E-value above 1e-6), missing CDR3, stop codons, out-of-frame junctions, or ambiguous translated residues were removed. V3J clonotypes were defined by identical inferred V gene, J gene, and CDR3 amino acid sequence. Percentage overlap between repertoires was calculated by dividing the number of shared unique clonotypes by the size of the smaller repertoire. Richness of each repertoire was evaluated using RTK rarefaction, the Chao1 estimator, and Recon v2.1 estimates of unobserved clonotypes. For all TCRbeta clonotypes obtained by the gDNA method from a handful of donors, generation probabilities were computed with OLGA. Drawn from immuneACCESS, this table holds only the in-frame rearrangements with V and J called that TCRdb kept. Clones are partly lost; checked studies trace under half to an unresolved V gene and leave the rest unexplained. That table gives V, J and clone size, and the DNA gave D and trimming. The sample table shows approximately 2.5 million clones, and around nine tenths are seen once. The ten largest clonotypes hold 0.11% to 0.15% of the sample.

The donors were healthy, HIV-negative adults who had no recently reported acute infections or vaccinations. All donors were Caucasian adults living in Nashville, Tennessee, USA. CD4+ T cells were enriched through magnetic negative selection, after which naive cells were positively selected on CD45RA and the remaining negative fraction served as the memory subset. Blood was obtained by leukapheresis, after which PBMCs were separated by Ficoll-Histopaque density gradient centrifugation and cryopreserved in liquid nitrogen vapor phase. Purity and quantity of every magnetically sorted T cell population were checked by analytical flow cytometry. Genomic DNA was isolated from each sorted fraction and quantified by UV absorbance on a Nanodrop 2000c. CDR1 and CDR2 (KGHSH, LQKENI) derive from the germline V gene. Including the terminal cysteine and phenylalanine, the CDR3 comprises 13 residues. Only the CDR3 portion is preserved as DNA: 39 bases, with reading frame beginning at the first base. The V end loses 3 bases and the J end loses 5 bases, and a stretch of 10 bases separates them.

To note about this clone: Its antigen remains unidentified. No base qualities exist here, and no much larger clone lies one base off it.

Results and caveats for the whole study, not just this receptor: Sampling was restricted to blood, and TCR repertoires in tissues likely differ from the TCR repertoires found in blood. Naive subsets generally had larger estimated clonotype richness than memory subsets. Pairwise subsampling indicated that sequencing depth was expected to affect the degree of clonotype sharing among donors. Clonotypes shared by all four sorted-subset donors showed higher generation probabilities than non-shared clonotypes. Because the study included a small number of donors, the genetic and exposure-history diversity represented was limited. Incomplete sequencing was indicated by rarefaction of sorted-subset datasets, despite the large sequencing depth. Roughly 5.2% of naive CD4, roughly 3.6% of naive CD8, roughly 2.4% of memory CD4, and 0.35% to 0.4% of memory CD8 clonotypes were shared across a few donors.

Sequenced: naive CD4+ T cells sorted from blood. This specimen's cell subset or site label, interpreted: CD45RA+ positively selected. The chain is assembled from TRBV18 and TRBJ1-1, with the identity of the D gene unclear. The sequence was collected from a man between 18 and 35 years old in good health. CDR3 sequence: CASSPSHGTEAFF. Here is the DNA: TGTGCCAGCTCACCTTCCCACGGGACTGAAGCTTTCTTT.